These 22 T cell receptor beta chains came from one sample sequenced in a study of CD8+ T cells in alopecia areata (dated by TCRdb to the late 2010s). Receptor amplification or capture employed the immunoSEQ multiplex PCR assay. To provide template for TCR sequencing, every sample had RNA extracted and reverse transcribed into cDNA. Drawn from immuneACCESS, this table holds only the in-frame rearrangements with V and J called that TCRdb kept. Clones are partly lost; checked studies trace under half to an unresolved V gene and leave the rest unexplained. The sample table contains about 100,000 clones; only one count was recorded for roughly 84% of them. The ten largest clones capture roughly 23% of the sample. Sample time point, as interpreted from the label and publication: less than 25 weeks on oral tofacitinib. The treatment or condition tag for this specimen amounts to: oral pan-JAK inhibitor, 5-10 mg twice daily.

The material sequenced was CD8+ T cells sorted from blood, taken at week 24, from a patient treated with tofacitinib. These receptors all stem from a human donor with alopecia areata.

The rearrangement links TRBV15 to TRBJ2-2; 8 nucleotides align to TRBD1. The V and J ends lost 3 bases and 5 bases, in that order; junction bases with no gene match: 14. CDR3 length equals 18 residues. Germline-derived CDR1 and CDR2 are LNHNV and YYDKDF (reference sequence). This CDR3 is CATSSPTGTGERTGELFF. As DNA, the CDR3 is TGTGCCACCAGCAGCCCCACCGGGACAGGTGAAAGAACCGGGGAGCTGTTTTTT.

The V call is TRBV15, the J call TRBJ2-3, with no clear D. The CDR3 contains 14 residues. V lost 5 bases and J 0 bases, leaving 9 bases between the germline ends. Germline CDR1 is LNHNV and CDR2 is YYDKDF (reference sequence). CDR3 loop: CATSPSESTDTQYF. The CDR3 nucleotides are TGTGCCACCAGCCCGTCGGAGAGCACAGATACGCAGTATTTT.

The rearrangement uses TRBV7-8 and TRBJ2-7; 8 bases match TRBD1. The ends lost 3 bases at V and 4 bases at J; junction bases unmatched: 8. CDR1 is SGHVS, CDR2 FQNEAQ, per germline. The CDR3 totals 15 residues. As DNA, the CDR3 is TGTGCCAGCAGCTTTCGCCGGGACAGGTCTTACGAGCAGTACTTC. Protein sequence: CASSFRRDRSYEQYF.

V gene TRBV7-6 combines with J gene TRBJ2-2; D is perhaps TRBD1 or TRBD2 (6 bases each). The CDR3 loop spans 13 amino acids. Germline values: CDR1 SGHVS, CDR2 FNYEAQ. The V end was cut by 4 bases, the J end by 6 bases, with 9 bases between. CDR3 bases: TGTGCCAGCAGCTACAGGGAGGCCGGGGAGCTGTTTTTT. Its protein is CASSYREAGELFF. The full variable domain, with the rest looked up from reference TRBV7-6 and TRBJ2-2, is GAGVSQSPRYKVTKRGQDVALRCDPISGHVSLYWYRQALGQGPEFLTYFNYEAQQDKSGLPNDRFSAERPEGSISTLTIQRTEQRDSAMYRCASSYREAGELFFGEGSRLTVL.

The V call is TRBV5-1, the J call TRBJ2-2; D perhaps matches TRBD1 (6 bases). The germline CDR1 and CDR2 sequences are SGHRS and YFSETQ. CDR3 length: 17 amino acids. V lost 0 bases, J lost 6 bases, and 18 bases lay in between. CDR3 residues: CASSLVYAGEGPGELFF. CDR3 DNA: TGCGCCAGCAGCTTGGTATATGCAGGGGAAGGCCCCGGGGAGCTGTTTTTT.

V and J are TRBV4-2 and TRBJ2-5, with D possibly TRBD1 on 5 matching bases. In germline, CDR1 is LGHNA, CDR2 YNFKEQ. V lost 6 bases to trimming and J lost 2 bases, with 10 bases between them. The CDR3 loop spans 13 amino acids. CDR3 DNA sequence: TGTGCCAGCAGTCCTGACAGACAAGAGACCCAGTACTTC. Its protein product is CASSPDRQETQYF.

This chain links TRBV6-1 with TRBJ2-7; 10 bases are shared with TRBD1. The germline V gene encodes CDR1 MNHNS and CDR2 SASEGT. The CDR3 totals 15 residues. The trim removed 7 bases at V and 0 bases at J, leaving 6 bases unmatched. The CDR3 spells CASKPRDRGSYEQYF. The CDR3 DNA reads TGTGCCAGCAAGCCCAGGGACAGGGGCTCCTACGAGCAGTACTTC.

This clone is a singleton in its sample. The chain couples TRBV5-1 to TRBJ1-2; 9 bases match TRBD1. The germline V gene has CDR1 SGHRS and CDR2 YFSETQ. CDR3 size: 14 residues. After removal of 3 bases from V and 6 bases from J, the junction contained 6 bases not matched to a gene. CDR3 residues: CASSYAGTGHGYTF. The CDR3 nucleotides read TGCGCCAGCAGCTACGCCGGGACAGGGCATGGCTACACCTTC.

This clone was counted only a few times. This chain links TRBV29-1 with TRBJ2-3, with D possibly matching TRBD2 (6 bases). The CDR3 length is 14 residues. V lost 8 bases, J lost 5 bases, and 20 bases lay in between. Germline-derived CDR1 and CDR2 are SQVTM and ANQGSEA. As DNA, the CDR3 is TGCAGCCTCGAGACCGGGACGCGGGGAGATACGCAGTATTTT. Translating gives CSLETGTRGDTQYF.

CDR3 residues: CSVEEGTGRTEAFF. Here the CDR3 DNA reads TGCAGCGTTGAAGAAGGGACAGGGAGAACTGAAGCTTTCTTT. V is TRBV29-1 and J is TRBJ1-1, with 9 nucleotides matching TRBD1. This CDR3 contains 14 residues. CDR1 is SQVTM, CDR2 ANQGSEA, per germline. V lost 0 bases and J lost 5; bases outside the gene matches: 4.

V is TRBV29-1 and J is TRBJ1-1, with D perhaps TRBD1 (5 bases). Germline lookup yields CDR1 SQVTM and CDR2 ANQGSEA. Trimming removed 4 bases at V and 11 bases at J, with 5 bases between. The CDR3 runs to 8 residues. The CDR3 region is CSVGGAFF. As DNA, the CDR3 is TGCAGCGTTGGGGGGGCTTTCTTT.

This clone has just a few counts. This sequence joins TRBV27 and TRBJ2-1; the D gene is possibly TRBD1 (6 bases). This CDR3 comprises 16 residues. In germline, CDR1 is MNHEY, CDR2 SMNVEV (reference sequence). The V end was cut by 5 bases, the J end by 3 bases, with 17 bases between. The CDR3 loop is CASSASGNRVYNEQFF. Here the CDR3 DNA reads TGTGCCAGCAGTGCGTCCGGGAACAGGGTCTACAATGAGCAGTTCTTC.

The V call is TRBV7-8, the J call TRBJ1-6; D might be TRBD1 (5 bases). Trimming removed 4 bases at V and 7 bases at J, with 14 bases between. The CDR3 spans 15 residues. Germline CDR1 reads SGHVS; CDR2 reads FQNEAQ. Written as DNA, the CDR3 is TGTGCCAGCAGCTCCAGGGTGATGGGGAATTCACCCCTCCACTTT. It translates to CASSSRVMGNSPLHF. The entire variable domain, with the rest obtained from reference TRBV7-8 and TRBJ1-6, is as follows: GAGVSQSPRYKVAKRGQDVALRCDPISGHVSLFWYQQALGQGPEFLTYFQNEAQLDKSGLPSDRFFAERPEGSVSTLKIQRTQQEDSAVYLCASSSRVMGNSPLHFGNGTRLTVT.

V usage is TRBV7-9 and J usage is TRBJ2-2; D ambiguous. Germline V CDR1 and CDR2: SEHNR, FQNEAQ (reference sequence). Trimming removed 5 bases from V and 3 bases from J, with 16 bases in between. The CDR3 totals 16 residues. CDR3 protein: CASSTPGGFDTGELFF. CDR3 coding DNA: TGTGCCAGCAGCACACCTGGCGGATTCGACACCGGGGAGCTGTTTTTT.

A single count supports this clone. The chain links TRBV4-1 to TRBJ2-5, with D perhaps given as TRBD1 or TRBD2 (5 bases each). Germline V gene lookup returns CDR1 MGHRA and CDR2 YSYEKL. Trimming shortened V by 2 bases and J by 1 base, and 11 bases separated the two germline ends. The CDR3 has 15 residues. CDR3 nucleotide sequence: TGCGCCAGCAGCCAATTAACGAGGGGCCAAGAGACCCAGTACTTC. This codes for CASSQLTRGQETQYF.

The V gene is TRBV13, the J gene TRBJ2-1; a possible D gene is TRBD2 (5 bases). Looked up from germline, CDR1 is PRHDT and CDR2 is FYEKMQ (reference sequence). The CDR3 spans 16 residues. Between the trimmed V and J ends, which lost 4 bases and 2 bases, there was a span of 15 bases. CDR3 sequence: CASSSDRSSAYNEQFF. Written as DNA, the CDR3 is TGTGCCAGCAGCTCCGATCGGAGTAGCGCCTACAATGAGCAGTTCTTC.

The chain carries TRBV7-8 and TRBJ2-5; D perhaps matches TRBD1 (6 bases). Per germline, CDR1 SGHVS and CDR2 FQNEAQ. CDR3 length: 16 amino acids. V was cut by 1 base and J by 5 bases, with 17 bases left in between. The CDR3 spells CASSLGAGEVRETQYF. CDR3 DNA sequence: TGTGCCAGCAGCTTAGGAGCAGGGGAAGTGAGGGAGACCCAGTACTTC. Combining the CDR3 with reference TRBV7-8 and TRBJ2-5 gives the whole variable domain GAGVSQSPRYKVAKRGQDVALRCDPISGHVSLFWYQQALGQGPEFLTYFQNEAQLDKSGLPSDRFFAERPEGSVSTLKIQRTQQEDSAVYLCASSLGAGEVRETQYFGPGTRLLVL.

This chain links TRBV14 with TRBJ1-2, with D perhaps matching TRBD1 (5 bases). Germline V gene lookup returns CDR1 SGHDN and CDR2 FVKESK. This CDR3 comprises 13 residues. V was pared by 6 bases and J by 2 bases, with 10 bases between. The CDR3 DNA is TGTGCCAGCAGACCGACAGCAAACTATGGCTACACCTTC. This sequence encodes CASRPTANYGYTF.

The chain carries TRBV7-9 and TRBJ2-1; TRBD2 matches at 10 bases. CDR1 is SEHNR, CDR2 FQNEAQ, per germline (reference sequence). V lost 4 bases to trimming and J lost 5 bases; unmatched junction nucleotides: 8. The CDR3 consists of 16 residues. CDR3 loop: CASSSFTSGGDNEQFF. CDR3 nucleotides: TGTGCCAGCAGCTCCTTTACGAGCGGGGGGGACAATGAGCAGTTCTTC.

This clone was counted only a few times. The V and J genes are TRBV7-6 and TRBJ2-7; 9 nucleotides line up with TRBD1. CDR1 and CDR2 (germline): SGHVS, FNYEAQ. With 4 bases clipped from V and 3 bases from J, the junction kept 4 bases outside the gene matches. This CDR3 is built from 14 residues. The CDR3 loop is CASSSGQGGYEQYF. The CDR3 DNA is TGTGCCAGCAGCTCGGGACAGGGAGGCTACGAGCAGTACTTC. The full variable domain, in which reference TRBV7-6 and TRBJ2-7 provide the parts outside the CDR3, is GAGVSQSPRYKVTKRGQDVALRCDPISGHVSLYWYRQALGQGPEFLTYFNYEAQQDKSGLPNDRFSAERPEGSISTLTIQRTEQRDSAMYRCASSSGQGGYEQYFGPGTRLTVT.

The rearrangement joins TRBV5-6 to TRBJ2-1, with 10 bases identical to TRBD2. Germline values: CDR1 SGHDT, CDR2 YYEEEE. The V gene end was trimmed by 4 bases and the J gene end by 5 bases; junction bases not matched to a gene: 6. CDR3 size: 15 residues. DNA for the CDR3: TGTGCCAGCAGCCAAGGACTAGCGGACCACAATGAGCAGTTCTTC. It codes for CASSQGLADHNEQFF.

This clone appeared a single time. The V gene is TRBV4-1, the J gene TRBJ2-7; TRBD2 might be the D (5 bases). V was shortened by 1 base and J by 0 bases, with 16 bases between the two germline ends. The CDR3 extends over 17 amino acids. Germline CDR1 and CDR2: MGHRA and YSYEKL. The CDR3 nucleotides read TGCGCCAGCAGCCAAGCGCTACTTAGCGAATTCTCCTACGAGCAGTACTTC. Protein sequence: CASSQALLSEFSYEQYF.